These 22 T cell receptor beta chains were sequenced from one sample in a study of OX40 agonist ivuxolimab in advanced cancers. Data came from immunoSEQ multiplex PCR; TCRdb stores just in-frame clones and leaves some out. The sample consists of about 52,000 clones, approximately 88% of them appearing once. Sequenced here: CD4+ or CD8+ T cells sorted from blood, sampled in a trial of the OX40 agonist ivuxolimab. The source of these receptors is an adult with an advanced solid tumor such as melanoma, head and neck, liver or kidney cancer.

The chain employs TRBV27 and TRBJ2-7; tentatively, D is TRBD2 (6 bases). CDR1 is MNHEY and CDR2 is SMNVEV in the germline V gene (reference sequence). The ends were cut back, 4 bases at V and 3 bases at J, with 16 bases in the middle. The CDR3 consists of 15 residues. The CDR3 here is CASSSLGGLRYEQYF. The CDR3 DNA reads TGTGCCAGCAGTTCCCTCGGGGGTCTGCGCTACGAGCAGTACTTC.

This clone was seen just once. The gene calls are TRBV28 and TRBJ1-1, with no clear D. V lost 5 bases and J 10 bases, leaving 11 bases between the germline ends. This CDR3 comprises 11 residues. Germline loops: CDR1 MDHEN, CDR2 SYDVKM. CDR3 in amino acids: CASSDLSGAFF. The CDR3 DNA is TGTGCCAGCAGTGACCTATCAGGAGCTTTCTTT.

The rearrangement joins TRBV28 to TRBJ1-3; D remains ambiguous. Germline CDR1 is MDHEN and CDR2 is SYDVKM. The length of the CDR3 is 13 residues. Trimming pared 7 bases from V and 5 bases from J, leaving 12 bases between. The chain's CDR3 is CASIPTPRNTIYF. Here the CDR3 DNA reads TGTGCCAGCATCCCTACTCCACGAAACACCATATATTTT.

The chain uses TRBV7-2 and TRBJ1-2; perhaps TRBD1 as D (5 bases). This CDR3 has 16 residues. Per germline, CDR1 SGHTA and CDR2 FQGNSA. Trimming shortened V by 6 bases and J by 8 bases, and 25 bases separated the two germline ends. The CDR3 here is CASSLPGRGAPGGYTF. Here the CDR3 DNA reads TGTGCCAGCAGTCTCCCGGGTCGGGGCGCCCCGGGAGGCTACACCTTC.

The chain has TRBV19 and TRBJ1-2; D ambiguous. V was pared by 2 bases and J by 7 bases, with 17 bases between. The germline gives CDR1 LNHDA, CDR2 SQIVND (reference sequence). The CDR3 is made up of 15 amino acids. CDR3 loop: CASSISEESWGGYTF. CDR3 nucleotides: TGTGCCAGTAGTATAAGCGAAGAATCTTGGGGTGGCTACACCTTC.

The rearrangement uses TRBV18 and TRBJ2-3, with 7 nucleotides matching TRBD2. With V trimmed by 0 bases and J by 0 bases, 0 bases remained unmatched. This CDR3 comprises 15 residues. CDR1 is KGHSH, CDR2 LQKENI, per germline. The CDR3 here is CASSPPGLSTDTQYF. The CDR3 DNA reads as TGTGCCAGCTCACCACCGGGACTAAGCACAGATACGCAGTATTTT.

The chain employs TRBV7-9 and TRBJ1-6; weak D call: TRBD1 (5 bases). Germline values: CDR1 SEHNR, CDR2 FQNEAQ (reference sequence). There are 13 residues in the CDR3. The V end was cut by 1 base, the J end by 13 bases, with 11 bases between. CDR3 sequence: CASSLGQGVPLHF. The CDR3 DNA sequence: TGTGCCAGCAGCTTAGGCCAAGGGGTGCCCCTCCACTTT.

The chain uses TRBV2 and TRBJ1-1; D not certain. Germline V gene lookup returns CDR1 SNHLY and CDR2 FYNNEI. This CDR3 contains 13 residues. V was shortened by 3 bases and J by 1 base, with 6 bases between the two germline ends. DNA for the CDR3: TGTGCCAGCAGTGAGAAGAGGAACACTGAAGCTTTCTTT. Translating gives CASSEKRNTEAFF.

The chain carries TRBV5-4 and TRBJ1-3, with D perhaps TRBD1 (6 bases). This CDR3 spans 14 amino acids. CDR1 and CDR2 from the germline V gene are SGHNT and YYREEE (reference sequence). V was cut by 5 bases and J by 2 bases, with 11 bases left in between. The CDR3 DNA sequence: TGTGCCAGCAGGTCACAGGGTGCTGGAAACACCATATATTTT. This codes for CASRSQGAGNTIYF.

This chain links TRBV5-4 with TRBJ1-2; D uncertain. The CDR3 length is 15 residues. V gave up 0 bases and J gave up 4 bases, with 13 bases separating them. The germline CDR1 and CDR2 sequences are SGHNT and YYREEE (reference sequence). The CDR3 nucleotides are TGTGCCAGCAGCTTGGGGGGTCAGCGGACCTATGGCTACACCTTC. Its translation: CASSLGGQRTYGYTF.

This clone has only a few counts. The chain uses TRBV2 and TRBJ1-2; unclear D gene. The germline CDR1 and CDR2 sequences are SNHLY and FYNNEI. The CDR3 consists of 13 residues. V lost 11 bases and J lost 0, with 13 bases in between. The CDR3 is CAGRESANYGYTF. The DNA of the CDR3 is TGTGCCGGCCGGGAGTCCGCTAACTATGGCTACACCTTC.

The chain has TRBV10-3 and TRBJ2-2, with 11 bases matching TRBD1. This CDR3 contains 15 residues. CDR1 is ENHRY and CDR2 is SYGVKD in the germline V gene. V dropped 4 bases and J dropped 4; count of bases not matched to a gene: 2. The CDR3 sequence: CAISGTGGLTGELFF. In DNA, the CDR3 is TGTGCCATCAGTGGGACAGGGGGCCTCACCGGGGAGCTGTTTTTT.

This chain uses TRBV10-3 with TRBJ1-2; 8 nucleotides line up with TRBD1. After removal of 0 bases from V and 3 bases from J, the junction contained 9 bases not matched to a gene. The CDR3 covers 17 residues. The germline CDR1 and CDR2 sequences are ENHRY and SYGVKD. The CDR3: CAISESGYGRGHYGYTF. The CDR3 DNA sequence: TGTGCCATCAGTGAGTCCGGGTATGGCAGGGGGCACTATGGCTACACCTTC.

The V call is TRBV7-2, the J call TRBJ1-2; possibly TRBD1 for D (6 bases). In germline, CDR1 is SGHTA, CDR2 FQGNSA. V lost 5 bases and J lost 6, with 19 bases in between. The CDR3 runs to 15 residues. CDR3 sequence: CASSRVAGAGDGYTF. The CDR3 DNA reads TGTGCCAGCAGCCGGGTTGCGGGGGCCGGGGATGGCTACACCTTC.

This clone was observed a handful of times. The rearrangement links TRBV18 to TRBJ2-2; no firm D call. V lost 3 bases, J lost 3 bases, and 8 bases lay in between. Germline-derived CDR1 and CDR2 are KGHSH and LQKENI. The CDR3 length is 14 residues. Here the CDR3 reads CASSPLMDTGELFF. For the CDR3, the DNA is TGTGCCAGCTCACCGCTAATGGACACCGGGGAGCTGTTTTTT.

The J gene is TRBJ2-1, the V gene TRBV7-3; 12 positions agree with TRBD2. J lost 7 bases, V lost 3 bases, and 16 bases had no gene match. Germline V gives CDR1 SGHTA, CDR2 FQGTGA. The CDR3 loop spans 19 amino acids. CDR3 bases: TGTGCCAGCAGCTTTTACGCAAACCAACTAGCGGGAGGTAGGAATGAGCAGTTCTTC. Protein: CASSFYANQLAGGRNEQFF.

The chain combines TRBV4-1 with TRBJ2-5; a possible D gene is TRBD2 (6 bases). The CDR3 loop spans 14 amino acids. The germline V gene encodes CDR1 MGHRA and CDR2 YSYEKL. Trimming removed 4 bases at V and 0 bases at J, with 9 bases between. Here the CDR3 reads CASSRPSDQETQYF. CDR3 DNA sequence: TGCGCCAGCAGCCGGCCTAGCGACCAAGAGACCCAGTACTTC.

The chain has TRBV5-5 and TRBJ1-2; 10 bases align to TRBD1. V was clipped by 4 bases and J by 6 bases; unmatched bases: 3. The germline V gene has CDR1 SGHKS and CDR2 YYEKEE (reference sequence). This CDR3 has 13 amino acids. The CDR3 DNA follows: TGTGCCAGCAGCGCCGGGACAGGGGATGGCTACACCTTC. Protein product: CASSAGTGDGYTF.

This clone has just one count. This chain connects TRBV2 to TRBJ2-3, with TRBD1 identical over 9 bases. The CDR3 loop spans 14 amino acids. From germline, CDR1 is SNHLY and CDR2 FYNNEI. With 6 bases clipped from V and 2 bases from J, the junction kept 3 bases outside the gene matches. In DNA, the CDR3 is TGTGCCAGCAGCGGACAGGGGTACACAGATACGCAGTATTTT. Translating it yields CASSGQGYTDTQYF. The entire variable domain, with the rest obtained from reference TRBV2 and TRBJ2-3, is as follows: EPEVTQTPSHQVTQMGQEVILRCVPISNHLYFYWYRQILGQKVEFLVSFYNNEISEKSEIFDDQFSVERPDGSNFTLKIRSTKLEDSAMYFCASSGQGYTDTQYFGPGTRLTVL.

The V gene is TRBV10-3, the J gene TRBJ2-3; D is unclear. The CDR3 extends over 16 amino acids. V was pared by 3 bases and J by 4 bases, with 17 bases between. CDR1 is ENHRY, CDR2 SYGVKD, per germline. CDR3 coding DNA: TGTGCCATCAGTGACCCAATGGGGTCTACGGCAGATACGCAGTATTTT. Translation gives CAISDPMGSTADTQYF.

The CDR3 loop is CASSPDSGDSGELFF. As DNA, the CDR3 is TGTGCCAGCTCACCTGATTCAGGGGACTCCGGGGAGCTGTTTTTT. The chain couples TRBV18 to TRBJ2-2; D tentatively fits TRBD1 or TRBD2 (6 bases each). There are 15 residues in the CDR3. Germline CDR1 is KGHSH and CDR2 is LQKENI. V dropped 3 bases and J dropped 6 bases, with 14 bases sitting between them.

The chain combines TRBV2 with TRBJ1-5; D remains ambiguous. Germline V gene sequence: CDR1 SNHLY, CDR2 FYNNEI. This CDR3 has 14 residues. The V end lost 1 base, the J end lost 9 bases, and 13 bases lay between the germline ends. This CDR3 reads CASSEGYSFGPQHF. The CDR3 nucleotides are TGTGCCAGCAGTGAAGGCTATTCCTTTGGGCCCCAGCATTTT.